This T cell receptor beta chain was documented in a study of metastatic and nonmetastatic thyroid tumors (dated by TCRdb to about 2020). Regarding the complete study: The researchers compared repertoires between peripheral blood samples and tumor or nodule tissue samples from patients with malignant or benign thyroid disease.

Overall study results and their limits: TCR beta diversity was reported as significantly higher in malignant tumors than in benign nodules, in both blood and tumor samples.

Libraries were made using PCR. Sequencing was performed on an Illumina HiSeq 4000. High-throughput sequencing was used to profile the CDR3 region of the TCR beta-chain in every patient. Per the source publication's procedure: Drawing on CDR3 differences between clinicopathological groups, the researchers built a classifier meant to tell apart patients with distant-metastatic papillary thyroid cancer. To measure repertoire diversity the researchers used the Shannon index, while the Morisita-Horn index served to gauge how similar the tumor and blood repertoires were. TCRdb reprocessed the public reads (quality trimming at Q25 with fastp, clone calling with MiXCR) and kept in-frame beta chains. The V and J calls and clone size come from TCRdb's table, not from the authors' own analysis. Within this sample are 20,000 or so clones, with approximately 22% of them counted one time only. Less than 11% of the sample is in the top ten clones.

Trimming at the junction amounts to 4 bases on V and 7 bases on J, and the germline ends lie 14 bases apart. The CDR3 numbers 13 residues from cysteine through phenylalanine. The sequence is cut down to CDR3 DNA, 39 bases in frame from base 1. The germline V gene (reference sequence) provides CDR1 LGHDT and CDR2 YNNKEL. Before undergoing thyroid surgery, none of the patients had been given any kind of treatment. The study retrospectively analysed patient clinical samples collected from the early 2010s to the late 2010s using T-cell receptor beta sequencing. This clone was observed many times. Its antigen specificity is not known. Base qualities are not at hand, and no much larger clone is one base apart.

The chain is encoded by TRBV3-1 joined to TRBJ2-7, with TRBD1 tentatively as D gene (7 bases match). The receptor's source is a male donor with papillary thyroid cancer or a benign thyroid nodule (not recorded which). Some clones in this sample may be carry-over from other donors' samples. Material for sequencing was tumor tissue. The CDR3 is CASSRGTDLEQYF. The nucleotide sequence is TGTGCCAGCAGCCGCGGGACAGACCTTGAGCAGTACTTC.